These T cell receptor beta chains were read from a single sample in a study of OX40 agonist ivuxolimab in advanced cancers. Sequencing was performed with immunoSEQ multiplex PCR; in TCRdb, only in-frame clones are kept and a portion is missing. The sample includes 75,000 to 95,000 clones, 89% of them seen just once. Material: CD4+ or CD8+ T cells sorted from blood, obtained in a trial of the OX40 agonist ivuxolimab. Receptors were obtained from an adult with an advanced solid tumor such as melanoma, head and neck, liver or kidney cancer. Each CDR3 is given with its conserved first and last residue. The D gene is left open where the match is weak. Clone size appears in some rows only: once, few, many, or a class for an expanded clone.

>TRBD2|TRBJ2-3|TRBV23-1|-|17
TGCGCCAGCAGTCATGGAGGGGCTAGCGGGGGGACAGATACGCAGTATTTT
CASSHGGASGGTDTQYF
>TRBD2|TRBJ2-5|TRBV4-2|-|16
TGTGCCAGCAGCCCGTCGAGGGCTAGCGGGATAGAGACCCAGTACTTC
CASSPSRASGIETQYF
>-|TRBJ2-4|TRBV4-1|-|18
TGCGCCAGCAGCCAAGGTATGGCGGGACTTCTAGCCAAAAACATTCAGTACTTC
CASSQGMAGLLAKNIQYF
>-|TRBJ2-7|TRBV19|-|15
TGTGCCAGTAGTATTTCAGCTAGGGGGACCTACGAGCAGTACTTC
CASSISARGTYEQYF
>-|TRBJ2-7|TRBV28|-|18
TGTGCCAGCAGTTTAGGGACTGGTCTACAACTTTCCTCCTACGAGCAGTACTTC
CASSLGTGLQLSSYEQYF
>-|TRBJ1-5|TRBV7-8|-|15
TGTGCCAGCAGCTTGAGGGGCGGCACTTATCAGCCCCAGCATTTT
CASSLRGGTYQPQHF
>-|TRBJ1-5|TRBV27|-|14
TGTGCCAGCAGTTTCGGGCGTAGCAATCAGCCCCAGCATTTT
CASSFGRSNQPQHF
>-|TRBJ1-2|TRBV5-4|-|12
TGTGCCAGCAGCTTGTTAACAGATGGCTACACCTTC
CASSLLTDGYTF
>-|TRBJ1-1|TRBV10-3|-|17
TGTGCCATCAGTGACCCGAGTTTGGACAGACAGAACACTGAAGCTTTCTTT
CAISDPSLDRQNTEAFF
>-|TRBJ1-2|TRBV7-9|-|14
TGTGCCAGCAGCCCCAAGGGGGGAGCCTATGGCTACACCTTC
CASSPKGGAYGYTF
>TRBD1|TRBJ2-7|TRBV4-1|-|13
TGCGCCAGCAGCCGGGACAGGGGCCACGAGCAGTACTTC
CASSRDRGHEQYF
>-|TRBJ2-7|TRBV5-6|once|11
TGTGCCAGCAGCCATTCCTACGAGCAGTACTTC
CASSHSYEQYF
>TRBD1|TRBJ2-1|TRBV11-2|-|16
TGTGCCAGCAGCTTACTACAGGGGGTGACCTACAATGAGCAGTTCTTC
CASSLLQGVTYNEQFF
>-|TRBJ2-5|TRBV27|-|12
TGTGCCAGCAGACGCAACCAAGAGACCCAGTACTTC
CASRRNQETQYF
>-|TRBJ2-6|TRBV13|-|14
TGTGCCAGCAGCTCGAACTCTGGGGCCAACGTCCTGACTTTC
CASSSNSGANVLTF
>-|TRBJ1-5|TRBV9|once|13
TGTGCCAGCAGCGTAGCTACGGGTCAGCCCCAGCATTTT
CASSVATGQPQHF
>-|TRBJ2-5|TRBV5-6|few|14
TGTGCCAGCAGCCCAGGCGGGTCCCCGGAGACCCAGTACTTC
CASSPGGSPETQYF
>-|TRBJ2-5|TRBV5-4|-|14
TGTGCCAGCAGCACAACCCAAGGGAGGGAGACCCAGTACTTC
CASSTTQGRETQYF
>TRBD1|TRBJ1-1|TRBV6-1|-|13
TGTGCCAGCGCGGCAGGGGGGAACACTGAAGCTTTCTTT
CASAAGGNTEAFF
>-|TRBJ2-7|TRBV28|once|13
TGTGCCAGCAGTTTACTGGACAGCGACGAGCAGTACTTC
CASSLLDSDEQYF